This T cell receptor beta chain was documented in a study of blood T cell repertoires in COVID-19 (TCRdb year 2020). Broadly, across the study: Samples from collaborators originated in the United States, Italy and Spain and spanned both the acute and convalescent phases of COVID-19. Subjects who had been exposed to COVID-19, were actively infected with it, or had recovered from it provided the deeply sampled blood TCRbeta repertoires that made up the dataset. The samples were drawn from two sources: the first 160 participants of the ongoing ImmuneRACE study, and some 1,300 subjects contributed by 6 global collaborators. The prospective study material was composed of cDNA or gDNA derived from T cells, B-cell-depleted T cells, or PBMCs. The sample metadata nearly always contained a de-identified subject ID, COVID-19 status, age in years and sex. The repertoires were released in a freely available public database meant as a resource for research on the immune response to SARS-CoV-2. Where available, HLA class I and class II types were obtained from metadata supplied by the sample provider rather than from assay-based typing.

TCRbeta CDR3 regions were amplified from genomic DNA using the immunoSEQ Assay, a bias-controlled multiplex PCR. In the paper's pipeline: The number of nucleated cells in each sample was estimated by amplification of reference gene primers within the assay. To quantify the absolute abundance of each unique TCRbeta CDR3 rearrangement, sequence reads were collapsed and filtered. Productive Simpson clonality was computed per sample as the square root of Simpson's diversity index over productive rearrangements. As stored in TCRdb, this immuneACCESS dataset retains in-frame rearrangements with V and J assigned. A fraction of the clones does not appear; measured against another copy, unresolved V genes explain less than half of the discrepancy, and the remainder lacks a known reason. V and J calls and clone size are given by that table; D and trimming were obtained from the DNA. The sample yields about 310,000 clones; 80% to 90% were counted once. The ten largest clones take up 8.5% to 10% of the sample.

The full study reports these points: The quantity of clinical and demographic metadata differed by source and by participant and was supplied without curation.

V gives up 5 bases and J gives up 6 bases, and the segment between their germline ends measures 10 bases. From the cysteine up to the phenylalanine, the CDR3 has a length of 13 residues. This entry keeps only the CDR3 DNA: 39 bases, framed from base 1. Taken from the germline V gene, the CDR1 and CDR2 loops are SGHTA and FQGTGA. Participants in the prospective study were enrolled through a virtual design, were aged roughly 18 to 100 years, and lived in about 25 United States geographic areas. In the prospective study, participants were assigned to cohorts based on the clinical history participants reported in a screening survey and a study questionnaire. For ImmuneRACE Cohort 3, a participant was defined as recovered based on two consecutive negative NP/OP PCR tests, clearance by a healthcare professional, or resolution of symptoms. In the prospective study, mobile phlebotomists collected whole blood, serum and a nasopharyngeal or oropharyngeal swab from each participant. Over an approximately 2-month period, participants in the prospective study had the option of providing additional blood draws and questionnaires. Before DNA extraction, blood samples from the prospective study were shipped at room temperature or frozen.

As concerns this clone: It lacks a known antigen. Base-call qualities are not available, and no considerably larger clone is one nucleotide away.

The sequencing input was PBMCs or T cells enriched from blood (not recorded which). The rearrangement combines TRBV7-3 with TRBJ2-2; possibly the D gene is TRBD2, per 6 matching bases. The receptor was isolated from a woman between 18 and 29 years old who had recovered from COVID-19. This receptor carries the CDR3 CASSRRDSGELFF. Read as DNA, the sequence is TGTGCCAGCAGCCGACGGGACTCCGGGGAGCTGTTTTTT.